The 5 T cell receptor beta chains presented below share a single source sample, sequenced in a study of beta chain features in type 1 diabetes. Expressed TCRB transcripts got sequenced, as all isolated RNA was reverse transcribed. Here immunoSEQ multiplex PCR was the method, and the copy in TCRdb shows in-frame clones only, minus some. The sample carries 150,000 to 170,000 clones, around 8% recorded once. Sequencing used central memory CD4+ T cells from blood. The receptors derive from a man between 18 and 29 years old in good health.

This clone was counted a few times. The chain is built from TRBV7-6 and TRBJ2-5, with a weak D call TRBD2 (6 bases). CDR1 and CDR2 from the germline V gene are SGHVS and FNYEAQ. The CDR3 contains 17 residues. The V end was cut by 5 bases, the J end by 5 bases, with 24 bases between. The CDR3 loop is CASSSGPLWEAGETQYF. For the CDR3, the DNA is TGTGCCAGCAGCAGTGGCCCTCTCTGGGAGGCTGGGGAGACCCAGTACTTC.

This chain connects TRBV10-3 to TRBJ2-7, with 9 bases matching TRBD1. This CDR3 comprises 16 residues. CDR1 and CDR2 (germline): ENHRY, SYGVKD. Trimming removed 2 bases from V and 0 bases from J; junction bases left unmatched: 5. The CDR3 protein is CAISEPGTGSSYEQYF. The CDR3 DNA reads TGTGCCATCAGTGAGCCAGGGACAGGGAGCTCCTACGAGCAGTACTTC.

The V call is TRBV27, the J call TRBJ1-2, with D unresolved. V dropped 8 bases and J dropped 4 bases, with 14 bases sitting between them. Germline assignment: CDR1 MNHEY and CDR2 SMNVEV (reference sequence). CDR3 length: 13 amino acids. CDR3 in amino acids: CASGDPRIYGYTF. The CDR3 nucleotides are TGTGCCAGCGGCGACCCCAGGATCTATGGCTACACCTTC.

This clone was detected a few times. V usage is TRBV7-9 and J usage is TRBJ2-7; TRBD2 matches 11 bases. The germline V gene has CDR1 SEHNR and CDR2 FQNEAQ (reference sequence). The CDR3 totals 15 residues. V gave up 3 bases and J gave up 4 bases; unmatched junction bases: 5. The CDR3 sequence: CASSFLLAGGYEQYF. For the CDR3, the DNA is TGTGCCAGCAGCTTTCTCCTAGCGGGAGGTTACGAGCAGTACTTC. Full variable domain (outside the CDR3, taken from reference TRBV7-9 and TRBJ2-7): DTGVSQNPRHKITKRGQNVTFRCDPISEHNRLYWYRQTLGQGPEFLTYFQNEAQLEKSRLLSDRFSAERPKGSFSTLEIQRTEQGDSAMYLCASSFLLAGGYEQYFGPGTRLTVT.

CDR3 DNA: TGTGCCAGCAGCCCAGACGGGACAGGGGTCCACGAGCAGTACTTC. Its protein is CASSPDGTGVHEQYF. The V call is TRBV7-2, the J call TRBJ2-5; 10 bases agree with TRBD1. The tail of the sequence fits TRBJ2-7 better, so the J call may be wrong. Germline CDR1 is SGHTA and CDR2 is FQGNSA. The CDR3 spans 15 residues.